This T cell receptor (beta chain) comes out of a study of blood T cell repertoires in COVID-19. Study background: The origin of the acute and convalescent COVID-19 samples was the United States, Italy and Spain. From T cells, B-cell-depleted T cells, or PBMCs came the material, which was cDNA or gDNA.

This table comes from immunoSEQ multiplex PCR, and its TCRdb copy is limited to in-frame clones, with some not included. The table records roughly 500,000 clones, 80% to 90% of them present only once. V was pared by 6 bases and J by 0 bases, with 11 bases between. The germline V gene encodes CDR1 SQVTM and CDR2 ANQGSEA. The CDR3 is 13 amino acids. The chain is built from TRBV29-1 and TRBJ1-1; D is possibly TRBD1 (5 bases). The sequenced material came from peripheral blood. The TCR was taken from a human donor in a cohort sampled during active COVID-19. The CDR3, as DNA: TGCAGCGTCCAGGGCGTCATGAACACTGAAGCTTTCTTT. Amino acid sequence: CSVQGVMNTEAFF.